This entry features one T cell receptor beta chain sequence. Its binding antigen is unknown. Qualities for individual bases were not recorded, and no much larger clone is one base off. What the time point label conveys for this sample: about 28 days (+/-7) after the second vaccine dose. AZD1222 recipients given second doses at about 4 weeks or at about 12 weeks were pooled, since spike-specific TCR depth and breadth were not found to differ between the two schedules. Vaccinee samples came from UK trials COV001 and COV002, including a single-blind randomized controlled phase 2/3 trial of AZD1222 (ChAdOx1 nCoV-19) in healthy adults. For TCRbeta chain sequencing, PBMC samples from trial participants were taken at day 0 and at day 28 after the second dose. The germline V gene encodes CDR1 SQVTM and CDR2 ANQGSEA. Spanning cysteine to phenylalanine, the CDR3 consists of 15 amino acids. Solely the CDR3 DNA is kept, with 45 bases framed from the first base. Trimming removed 1 base from V and 8 bases from J; the gene matches leave 8 bases unexplained.

The CDR3 regions of human TCRbeta chains were subjected to immunosequencing. On the authors' methods: TCRs in the repertoires were matched against a reference library of SARS-CoV-2-specific TCRs that had been generated with the MIRA antigen-specificity platform. Breadth was defined as the fraction of unique TCRs that were SARS-CoV-2-associated, and depth was defined as the fraction of total T cells that were SARS-CoV-2-associated. Using the MIRA data, each spike-specific TCR was assigned both to the spike region to which the TCR was reactive and to a CD4 or CD8 class. Log10-transformed breadth and depth values were compared by one-way ANOVA with Sidak's multiple comparisons tests. TCRdb took this table from immuneACCESS and kept in-frame rearrangements with V and J called. Such tables lack part of the clones; where checked against another copy, unresolved V genes explain under half of the gap, and the rest is unexplained. The V and J calls and the clone size are those of that table, but D and trimming were determined from the DNA. The table for this sample lists 250,000 to 300,000 clones; 90% to 95% of them were counted only once. The top ten hold 0.5% to 0.7% of the sample.

The data are from a study of T cell responses to AZD1222 COVID-19 vaccine (dated by TCRdb to the early 2020s). About the full investigation: TCR sequencing was performed for approximately 240 trial participants, of whom some 200 were given two doses of AZD1222 and about 25 were given two doses of MenACWY control vaccine. Trial participants were enrolled by age into 18-55, 56-69 and 70-plus year subgroups, with about 150, 28 and 57 TCR-sequenced participants respectively. The paper's findings and limits, for the study overall: In the small 56-69-year group, the increase in depth fell short of significance, most likely because of low power. No day 14 peak-response samples were available, so repertoires were characterized only after the peak T cell response. Most participants were white British and females outnumbered males, and the authors suggested that clonal diversity may have been underestimated. The whole spike protein was spanned by vaccine-associated CD4 TCRs, and dominant responses were seen in regions 160-218 and 743-854. Spike-specific TCR breadth and depth rose significantly after two AZD1222 doses compared with day 0 and with MenACWY recipients. Only five to seven AZD1222 recipients were SARS-CoV-2 seropositive at baseline, limiting conclusions about previously exposed vaccinees. Reportedly, close to half of the unique spike-specific TCRs recognized epitopes lying outside the regions that are mutated in the B.1.351 and B.1.1.7 variants.

Sequencing was performed on peripheral blood, taken 28 days after the second AZD1222 dose. The source of this sequence is an adult who received the AZD1222 COVID-19 vaccine. Recombination connected TRBV29-1 to TRBJ2-1; 10 junctional bases match TRBD2. The CDR3 in this case is CSVEGVAGGWDEQFF. The nucleotide sequence reads as follows: TGCAGCGTTGAAGGGGTAGCGGGAGGCTGGGATGAGCAGTTCTTC.